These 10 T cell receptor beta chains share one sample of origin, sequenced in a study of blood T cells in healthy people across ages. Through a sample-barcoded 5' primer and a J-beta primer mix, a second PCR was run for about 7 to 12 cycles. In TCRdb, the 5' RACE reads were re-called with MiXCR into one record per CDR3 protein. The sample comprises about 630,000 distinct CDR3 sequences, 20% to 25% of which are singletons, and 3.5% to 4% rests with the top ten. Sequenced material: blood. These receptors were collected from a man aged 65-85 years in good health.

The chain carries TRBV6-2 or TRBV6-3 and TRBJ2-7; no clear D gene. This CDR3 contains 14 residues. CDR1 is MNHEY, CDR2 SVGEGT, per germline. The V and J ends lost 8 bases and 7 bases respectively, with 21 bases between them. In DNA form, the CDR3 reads TGTGCCAGCGGCCGGGCTATTGTCGGGTGGGAGCAGTACTTC. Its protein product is CASGRAIVGWEQYF.

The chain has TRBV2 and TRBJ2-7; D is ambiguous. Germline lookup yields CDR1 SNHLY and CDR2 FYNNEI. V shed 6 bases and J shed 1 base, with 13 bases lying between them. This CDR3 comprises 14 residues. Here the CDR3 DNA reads TGTGCCAGCAGAGCTGACGGAAAGTCCTACGAGCAGTACTTC. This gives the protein CASRADGKSYEQYF.

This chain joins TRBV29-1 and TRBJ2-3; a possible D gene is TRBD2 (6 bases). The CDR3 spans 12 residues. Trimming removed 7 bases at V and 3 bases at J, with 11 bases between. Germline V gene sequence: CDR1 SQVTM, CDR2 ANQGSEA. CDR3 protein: CSGTNGTDTQYF. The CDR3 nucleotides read TGCAGCGGGACTAACGGGACAGATACGCAGTATTTT.

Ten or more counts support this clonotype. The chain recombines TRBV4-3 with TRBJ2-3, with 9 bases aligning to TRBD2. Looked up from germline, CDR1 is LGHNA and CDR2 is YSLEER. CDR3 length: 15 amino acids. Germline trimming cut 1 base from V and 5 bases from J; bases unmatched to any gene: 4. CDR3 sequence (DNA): TGCGCCAGCAGCCAAGGTAGTAGCGGGAGAGATACGCAGTATTTT. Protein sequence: CASSQGSSGRDTQYF.

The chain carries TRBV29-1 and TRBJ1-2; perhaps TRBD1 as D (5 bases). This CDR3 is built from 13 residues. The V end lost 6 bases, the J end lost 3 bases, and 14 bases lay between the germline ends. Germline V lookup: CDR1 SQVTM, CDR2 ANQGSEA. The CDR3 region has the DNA TGCAGCGTCGCGGCGGGGGTGGACTATGGCTACACCTTC. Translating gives CSVAAGVDYGYTF.

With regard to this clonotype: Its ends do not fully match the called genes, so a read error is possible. The CDR3 region is CASGLSGEETQYF. The CDR3 DNA reads as TGCGCCAGCGGCTTATCGGGTGAAGAGACCCAGTACTTC. The V call is TRBV5-1, the J call TRBJ2-5; D unclear. The CDR3 is 13 residues long. Germline assignment: CDR1 SGHRS and CDR2 YFSETQ. The variable domain in full, completed from reference TRBV5-1 and TRBJ2-5, reads KAGVTQTPRYLIKTRGQQVTLSCSPISGHRSVSWYQQTPGQGLQFLFEYFSETQRNKGNFPGRFSGRQFSNSRSEMNVSTLELGDSALYLCASGLSGEETQYFGPGTRLLVL.

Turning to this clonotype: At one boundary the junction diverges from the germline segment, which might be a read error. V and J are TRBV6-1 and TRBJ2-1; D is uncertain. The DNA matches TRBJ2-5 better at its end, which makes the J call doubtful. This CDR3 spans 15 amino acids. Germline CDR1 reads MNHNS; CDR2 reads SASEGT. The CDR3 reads CAGSEALGTQETQYF. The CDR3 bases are TGTGCCGGCAGTGAAGCGCTAGGCACTCAAGAGACCCAGTACTTC.

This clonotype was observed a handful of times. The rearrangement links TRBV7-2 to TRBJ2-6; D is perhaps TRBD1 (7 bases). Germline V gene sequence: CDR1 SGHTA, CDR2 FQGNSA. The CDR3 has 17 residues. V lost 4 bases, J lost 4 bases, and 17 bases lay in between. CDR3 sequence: CASSSSRGVSGANVLTF. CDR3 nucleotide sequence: TGTGCCAGCAGCTCCTCCAGGGGGGTCTCCGGGGCCAACGTCCTGACTTTC.

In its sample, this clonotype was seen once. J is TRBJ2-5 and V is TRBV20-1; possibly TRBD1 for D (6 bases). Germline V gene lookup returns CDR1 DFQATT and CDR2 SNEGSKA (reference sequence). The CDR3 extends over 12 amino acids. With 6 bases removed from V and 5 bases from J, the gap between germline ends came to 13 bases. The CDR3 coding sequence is TGCAGTGCACCGACAGGCCACGAGACCCAGTACTTC. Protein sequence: CSAPTGHETQYF.

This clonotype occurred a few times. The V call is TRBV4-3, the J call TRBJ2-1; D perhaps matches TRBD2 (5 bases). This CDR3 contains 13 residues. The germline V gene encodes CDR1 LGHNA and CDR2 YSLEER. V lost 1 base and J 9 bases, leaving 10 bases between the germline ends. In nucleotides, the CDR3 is TGCGCCAGCAGCCAAGGTCGAGGGAGTGAGCAGTTCTTC. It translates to CASSQGRGSEQFF.